This TCR beta chain was captured by sequencing in a study of blood T cell repertoires in COVID-19. Study as a whole: Samples came from the United States, Italy and Spain, spanning acute and convalescent COVID-19. Sources were T cells, B-cell-depleted T cells, or PBMCs; the material itself was cDNA or gDNA.

In the source study's methods: Reference gene primers were amplified, and this amplification served to estimate nucleated cell counts. Measured with immunoSEQ multiplex PCR; TCRdb has only the in-frame clones, and not every one. Clone size and the V and J calls come from that table; the DNA yielded D and trimming. The table records tens of thousands of clones, 80% of them present only once. A single count supports this clone. Material for sequencing was peripheral blood. This TCR was sampled from a woman over 75 with acute or convalescent COVID-19.

CDR3: CATSRDRVSNEQFF. The CDR3 DNA reads as TGTGCCACCAGCAGAGACCGCGTTTCCAATGAGCAGTTCTTC. The rearrangement links TRBV15 to TRBJ2-1; D uncertain. This CDR3 is built from 14 residues. V shed 0 bases and J shed 6 bases, with 9 bases lying between them. Germline V gives CDR1 LNHNV, CDR2 YYDKDF (reference sequence).